This T cell receptor (beta chain) is from a study of T cells after yellow fever vaccination. The V gene lost 0 bases and the J gene lost 4 bases, with 7 bases spanning the gap. Germline V CDR1 and CDR2: KGHSH, LQKENI. The CDR3 is made up of 14 amino acids. TCRdb ran MiXCR on the 5' RACE reads and lists one entry per CDR3 protein. The table lists approximately 260,000 distinct CDR3 sequences, 5.2% of them singletons. This clonotype occurred a few times. This specimen consisted of CD4+ T cells sorted from PBMCs, obtained on the day of the yellow fever booster vaccination. This receptor was taken from a young man who received the YFV17D yellow fever vaccine. The chain recombines TRBV18 with TRBJ1-5; D might be TRBD1 (6 bases). The CDR3 nucleotides read TGTGCCAGCTCACCACCCCAGGGGAATCAGCCCCAGCATTTT. It codes for CASSPPQGNQPQHF. The whole variable domain, remainder taken from reference TRBV18 and TRBJ1-5, is NAGVMQNPRHLVRRRGQEARLRCSPMKGHSHVYWYRQLPEEGLKFMVYLQKENIIDESGMPKERFSAEFPKEGPSILRIQQVVRGDSAAYFCASSPPQGNQPQHFGDGTRLSIL.